The 17 T cell receptor beta chains reported below all come from one sample, sequenced in a study of early stage breast cancer tumors listed by TCRdb under 2017. Receptors were amplified or captured by the immunoSEQ multiplex PCR assay. The clones in this table, taken by TCRdb from immuneACCESS, are in-frame only. Not every clone is retained; where verified, under half of the shortfall comes from an unresolved V gene, and the cause of the rest is unknown. The sample table holds over 20,000 clones, of which roughly 64% were seen once. About 9.9% of the sample goes to the ten largest clones. Sequencing used breast tumor tissue. These receptors originate from a person in their sixties or seventies with breast cancer.

The chain is built from TRBV11-2 and TRBJ2-1, with D unresolved. The length of the CDR3 is 12 residues. Germline V gives CDR1 SGHAT, CDR2 FQNNGV. The V end lost 5 bases, the J end lost 7 bases, and 9 bases lay between the germline ends. The DNA of the CDR3 is TGTGCCAGCAGCCCTACTTGGAATGAGCAGTTCTTC. Translating gives CASSPTWNEQFF.

DNA of the CDR3: TGTGCCAGTACTGCGGACAGGGGTACTGAAGCTTTCTTT. Its translation: CASTADRGTEAFF. This chain links TRBV19 with TRBJ1-1, with 9 bases that match TRBD1. The CDR3 has 13 residues. The germline V gene encodes CDR1 LNHDA and CDR2 SQIVND (reference sequence). V gave up 7 bases and J gave up 5 bases; unmatched junction bases: 5.

The chain links TRBV9 to TRBJ2-2; D perhaps matches TRBD2 (6 bases). Trimming took 4 bases from V and 0 from J, leaving 22 bases between them. Germline V gene lookup returns CDR1 SGDLS and CDR2 YYNGEE. The CDR3 is 19 amino acids. The CDR3 sequence is CASSHPFSSGLANTGELFF. Here the CDR3 DNA reads TGTGCCAGCAGCCACCCGTTCTCCTCGGGACTCGCGAACACCGGGGAGCTGTTTTTT.

The chain has TRBV29-1 and TRBJ2-1; D is possibly TRBD2 (5 bases). Germline CDR1 is SQVTM and CDR2 is ANQGSEA. V was trimmed by 4 bases and J by 4 bases, leaving 5 bases between them. The CDR3 spans 11 residues. The CDR3: CSVGGYNEQFF. In DNA, the CDR3 is TGCAGCGTTGGAGGGTACAATGAGCAGTTCTTC.

This chain uses TRBV5-1 with TRBJ2-1; the match to TRBD2 covers 14 bases. Looked up from germline, CDR1 is SGHRS and CDR2 is YFSETQ. Trimming took 6 bases from V and 5 from J; bases not matched to a gene: 1. The CDR3 has 14 residues. Here the CDR3 DNA reads TGCGCCAGCATGGGACTAGCGGGAGACAATGAGCAGTTCTTC. It is translated as CASMGLAGDNEQFF.

This clone was observed a handful of times. V is TRBV18 and J is TRBJ2-4; TRBD2 aligns across 7 bases. This CDR3 comprises 15 residues. Germline V gene lookup returns CDR1 KGHSH and CDR2 LQKENI. J lost 13 bases, V lost 2 bases, and 14 bases had no gene match. CDR3 bases: TGTGCCAGCTCACCAAGGGAAGGCTCATCGGGAGGACAGTACTTC. Its translation is CASSPREGSSGGQYF.

The chain uses TRBV7-2 and TRBJ2-7, with 12 bases that match TRBD2. The CDR3 covers 17 residues. In germline, CDR1 is SGHTA, CDR2 FQGNSA. V trimming: 5 bases; J trimming: 6 bases; junction bases outside the gene matches: 14. The CDR3, as DNA: TGTGCCAGCAGCGCGGCCGGACTAGCGGGAACAAGTGGCGAGCAGTACTTC. Translating gives CASSAAGLAGTSGEQYF. Complete variable domain (other parts from reference TRBV7-2 and TRBJ2-7): GAGVSQSPSNKVTEKGKDVELRCDPISGHTALYWYRQSLGQGLEFLIYFQGNSAPDKSGLPSDRFSAERTGGSVSTLTIQRTQQEDSAVYLCASSAAGLAGTSGEQYFGPGTRLTVT.

This chain joins TRBV5-1 and TRBJ1-4, with a possible D match to TRBD1 (6 bases). This CDR3 is built from 16 residues. Between the trimmed V and J ends, which lost 2 bases and 0 bases, there was a span of 11 bases. The germline V gene encodes CDR1 SGHRS and CDR2 YFSETQ. This CDR3 is CASSFQGTSTNEKLFF. The CDR3 coding sequence is TGCGCCAGCAGCTTCCAGGGGACCTCAACTAATGAAAAACTGTTTTTT.

The chain couples TRBV7-2 to TRBJ2-3; D is uncertain. The V and J ends lost 1 base and 6 bases respectively, with 5 bases between them. The CDR3 runs 12 residues. Germline lookup yields CDR1 SGHTA and CDR2 FQGNSA. As DNA, the CDR3 is TGTGCCAGCAGCTTAGACTCGGATACGCAGTATTTT. Protein product: CASSLDSDTQYF.

This chain joins TRBV6-5 and TRBJ1-2, with D maybe TRBD1 (6 bases). The ends were cut back, 6 bases at V and 2 bases at J, with 16 bases in the middle. This CDR3 is built from 15 residues. In germline, CDR1 is MNHEY, CDR2 SVGAGI. The DNA of the CDR3 is TGTGCCAGCAGACGCCCAGGGGTGGGGAACTATGGCTACACCTTC. This gives the protein CASRRPGVGNYGYTF.

J is TRBJ1-5 and V is TRBV10-1; unclear D gene. Between the trimmed V and J ends, which lost 3 bases and 1 base, there was a span of 7 bases. This CDR3 contains 14 residues. CDR1 is WNHNN and CDR2 is SYGVQD in the germline V gene (reference sequence). CDR3 residues: CASSDLRSNQPQHF. The CDR3, as DNA: TGCGCCAGCAGTGATTTGAGGAGCAATCAGCCCCAGCATTTT.

The rearrangement links TRBV7-2 to TRBJ2-7; 12 bases line up with TRBD1. J lost 4 bases, V lost 6 bases, and 7 bases had no gene match. The CDR3 is 15 amino acids. The V gene's germline CDR1 is SGHTA and CDR2 FQGNSA. The CDR3 spells CASRATGQGAYEQYF. DNA for the CDR3: TGTGCCAGCAGGGCGACGGGACAGGGGGCTTACGAGCAGTACTTC.

The V call is TRBV18, the J call TRBJ2-6, with TRBD2 identical over 13 bases. Unmatched junction bases numbered 4, after V lost 2 bases and J lost 0 bases. Germline loops: CDR1 KGHSH, CDR2 LQKENI. This CDR3 contains 19 residues. CDR3 coding DNA: TGTGCCAGCTCACCAAGGACTAGCGGGAGAGGCTCTGGGGCCAACGTCCTGACTTTC. Residues: CASSPRTSGRGSGANVLTF.

The rearrangement links TRBV5-1 to TRBJ1-4; 8 bases align to TRBD1. CDR1 SGHRS and CDR2 YFSETQ come from the germline V gene. V gave up 4 bases and J gave up 7 bases; unmatched junction bases: 9. This CDR3 has 15 amino acids. The CDR3 DNA reads as TGCGCCAGCAGCCTGCAGGGGGCGCCCGGTGAAAAACTGTTTTTT. Translated: CASSLQGAPGEKLFF. The variable domain in full, completed from reference TRBV5-1 and TRBJ1-4, reads KAGVTQTPRYLIKTRGQQVTLSCSPISGHRSVSWYQQTPGQGLQFLFEYFSETQRNKGNFPGRFSGRQFSNSRSEMNVSTLELGDSALYLCASSLQGAPGEKLFFGSGTQLSVL.

The CDR3: CASSFLTGAQETQYF. The CDR3 DNA reads TGTGCCAGCAGCTTTTTGACGGGTGCCCAAGAGACCCAGTACTTC. J is TRBJ2-5 and V is TRBV5-4; D uncertain. Germline V lookup: CDR1 SGHNT, CDR2 YYREEE (reference sequence). V shed 2 bases and J shed 1 base, with 12 bases lying between them. The CDR3 runs 15 residues.

This clone was seen a few times. The CDR3 spells CASSGGQGQQPQHF. The CDR3 DNA sequence: TGTGCCAGCAGTGGGGGACAGGGGCAACAGCCCCAGCATTTT. The chain has TRBV28 and TRBJ1-5; TRBD1 agrees at 10 bases. The ends lost 5 bases at V and 7 bases at J; junction bases unmatched: 5. This CDR3 region has 14 residues. Looked up from germline, CDR1 is MDHEN and CDR2 is SYDVKM. The complete variable domain, with remaining parts taken from reference TRBV28 and TRBJ1-5, reads DVKVTQSSRYLVKRTGEKVFLECVQDMDHENMFWYRQDPGLGLRLIYFSYDVKMKEKGDIPEGYSVSREKKERFSLILESASTNQTSMYLCASSGGQGQQPQHFGDGTRLSIL.

This clone was counted between two and nine times. The chain couples TRBV5-1 to TRBJ2-3; 9 nucleotides line up with TRBD2. This CDR3 spans 16 amino acids. Germline V gene data show CDR1 as SGHRS and CDR2 as YFSETQ. After removal of 3 bases from V and 3 bases from J, the junction contained 8 bases not matched to a gene. CDR3 bases: TGCGCCAGCAGCTCCTGGGGTAGCGGGAGAACAGATACGCAGTATTTT. Translating it yields CASSSWGSGRTDTQYF.